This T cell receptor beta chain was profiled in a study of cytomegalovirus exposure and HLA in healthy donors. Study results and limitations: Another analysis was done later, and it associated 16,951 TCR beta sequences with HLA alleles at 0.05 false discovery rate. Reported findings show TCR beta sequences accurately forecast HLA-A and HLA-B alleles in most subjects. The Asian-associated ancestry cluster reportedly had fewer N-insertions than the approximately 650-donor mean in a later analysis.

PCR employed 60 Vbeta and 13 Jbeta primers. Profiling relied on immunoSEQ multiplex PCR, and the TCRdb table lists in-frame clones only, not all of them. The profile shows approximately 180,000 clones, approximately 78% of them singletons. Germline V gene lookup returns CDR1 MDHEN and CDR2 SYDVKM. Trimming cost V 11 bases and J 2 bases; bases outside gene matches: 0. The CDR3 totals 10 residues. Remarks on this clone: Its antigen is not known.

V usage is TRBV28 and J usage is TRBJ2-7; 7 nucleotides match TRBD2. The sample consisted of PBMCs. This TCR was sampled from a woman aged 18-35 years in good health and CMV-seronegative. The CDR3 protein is CAAGAYEQYF. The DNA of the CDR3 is TGTGCCGCGGGGGCCTACGAGCAGTACTTC.